The next 16 T cell receptor beta chains were all read from a single sample in a study of CD8 T cells in Susac syndrome. RNA totalling about 0.5 to 1 ug underwent reverse transcription with random hexamers. In TCRdb, the immunoSEQ multiplex PCR reads were re-called with MiXCR into one record per CDR3 protein. Seen here are 150,000 to 200,000 distinct CDR3 sequences, approximately 94% observed once, and the top ten hold approximately 0.11%. Sequencing was performed on CD4+ T cells from PBMCs. The receptors here all came from a human donor with Susac syndrome.

This chain joins TRBV5-4 and TRBJ2-1; D gene unclear. Germline CDR1 and CDR2: SGHNT and YYREEE (reference sequence). The CDR3 sequence is 14 residues long. V lost 3 bases, J lost 6 bases, and 13 bases lay in between. The CDR3 sequence is CASSSPAQGNEQFF. CDR3 nucleotides: TGTGCCAGCAGCTCCCCCGCGCAAGGCAATGAGCAGTTCTTC.

The V call is TRBV6-2 or TRBV6-3, the J call TRBJ1-5; weak D call: TRBD1 (6 bases). Looked up from germline, CDR1 is MNHEY and CDR2 is SVGEGT. The CDR3 has 14 amino acids. Trimming stripped 2 bases from V and 3 bases from J, with 8 bases between. Written as DNA, the CDR3 is TGTGCCAGCAGTTACCGGACAGACAATCAGCCCCAGCATTTT. Translated, it gives CASSYRTDNQPQHF.

This clonotype came up a few times. The chain joins TRBV7-2 to TRBJ2-3; D is tentatively TRBD1 or TRBD2 (5 bases each). Per the germline V gene, CDR1 is SGHTA and CDR2 is FQGNSA. This CDR3 comprises 14 residues. The V end lost 5 bases, the J end lost 2 bases, and 11 bases lay between the germline ends. The CDR3 region is CASSQTGTTDTQYF. The CDR3 nucleotides read TGTGCCAGCAGCCAGACCGGGACCACAGATACGCAGTATTTT.

This sequence joins TRBV7-3 and TRBJ2-1, with a tentative D call TRBD1 (5 bases). CDR1 is SGHTA, CDR2 FQGTGA, per germline. The length of the CDR3 is 15 residues. V lost 4 bases, J lost 3 bases, and 13 bases lay in between. The CDR3 DNA sequence: TGTGCCAGCAGCTCTGACAGCACAGGCTACAATGAGCAGTTCTTC. Its translation: CASSSDSTGYNEQFF.

The chain joins TRBV25-1 to TRBJ2-5, with 14 nucleotides matching TRBD2. Germline V gene sequence: CDR1 MGHDK, CDR2 SYGVNS. The J segment lost 4 bases and the V segment lost 8 bases, leaving 12 bases of the junction unmatched. This CDR3 region has 17 residues. CDR3 sequence: CASAVVGLAGEGETQYF. In nucleotides, the CDR3 is TGTGCCAGCGCGGTAGTGGGACTAGCGGGGGAGGGAGAGACCCAGTACTTC.

The rearrangement links TRBV20-1 to TRBJ1-1; possibly TRBD1 for D (5 bases). V lost 5 bases and J lost 11, with 15 bases in between. Germline V CDR1 and CDR2: DFQATT, SNEGSKA (reference sequence). The CDR3 contains 11 residues. CDR3 protein: CSASGTGAAFF. CDR3 nucleotides: TGCAGTGCTTCCGGGACCGGGGCGGCTTTCTTT.

This chain links TRBV29-1 with TRBJ2-5, with 9 bases lining up with TRBD1. The CDR3 has 14 residues. V was pared by 6 bases and J by 1 base, with 6 bases of the junction left unmatched. Germline V CDR1 and CDR2: SQVTM, ANQGSEA. CDR3 nucleotides: TGCAGCGTGGAACGGGACAGGGTCCAAGAGACCCAGTACTTC. Its translation is CSVERDRVQETQYF.

This clonotype was counted between two and nine times. The chain uses TRBV7-2 and TRBJ2-5; 7 nucleotides align to TRBD1. This CDR3 is 15 amino acids long. J gave up 5 bases and V 5 bases, and 11 bases lay outside the gene matches. The germline V gene has CDR1 SGHTA and CDR2 FQGNSA. The CDR3 protein is CASSLQGINGETQYF. The CDR3 nucleotides read TGTGCCAGCAGCCTACAGGGGATTAACGGGGAGACCCAGTACTTC.

This chain joins TRBV12-3 or TRBV12-4 and TRBJ1-1, with 7 bases aligning to TRBD1. The CDR3 consists of 14 residues. Germline trimming cut 5 bases from V and 4 bases from J; bases unmatched to any gene: 7. This chain's CDR3 is CASSRNRGSTEAFF. As DNA, the CDR3 is TGTGCCAGCAGTCGTAACAGGGGATCCACTGAAGCTTTCTTT.

V gene TRBV4-3 combines with J gene TRBJ2-1; TRBD2 aligns across 8 bases. Germline values: CDR1 LGHNA, CDR2 YSLEER. This CDR3 region has 15 residues. Trimming took 0 bases from V and 10 from J; bases not matched to a gene: 8. This CDR3 reads CASSQESRAGGEQFF. The CDR3 nucleotides read TGCGCCAGCAGCCAAGAATCTAGGGCGGGGGGCGAGCAGTTCTTC.

The chain uses TRBV29-1 and TRBJ2-5; either TRBD1 or TRBD2 may supply D (7 bases each). V was pared by 6 bases and J by 5 bases, with 13 bases between. The germline CDR1 and CDR2 sequences are SQVTM and ANQGSEA. CDR3 size: 12 residues. DNA of the CDR3: TGCAGCGTCCTGCAGGGGGGGGAGACCCAGTACTTC. Translated, it gives CSVLQGGETQYF.

V and J are TRBV29-1 and TRBJ1-1; D call uncertain. The V end lost 4 bases, the J end lost 6 bases, and 12 bases lay between the germline ends. Germline V CDR1 and CDR2: SQVTM, ANQGSEA. There are 12 residues in the CDR3. CDR3 DNA sequence: TGCAGCGTTGTGTTCGGGCTATCTGAAGCTTTCTTT. Encoded protein: CSVVFGLSEAFF.

The chain recombines TRBV4-2 with TRBJ1-5; D gene unclear. CDR1 and CDR2 (germline): LGHNA, YNFKEQ. V was pared by 0 bases and J by 4 bases, with 10 bases between. The CDR3 length is 15 residues. The CDR3 sequence: CASSQDWVGNQPQHF. CDR3 bases: TGTGCCAGCAGCCAAGACTGGGTTGGGAATCAGCCCCAGCATTTT.

CDR3 residues: CASSYGTTDTQYF. As DNA, the CDR3 is TGTGCCAGCAGTTACGGGACTACCGATACGCAGTATTTT. This rearrangement joins TRBV6-5 to TRBJ2-3, with TRBD2 matching over 7 bases. Germline CDR1 is MNHEY and CDR2 is SVGAGI. The CDR3 has 13 amino acids. V trimming: 2 bases; J trimming: 6 bases; junction bases outside the gene matches: 2.

The chain couples TRBV18 to TRBJ1-5; D uncertain. From germline, CDR1 is KGHSH and CDR2 LQKENI. This CDR3 region has 13 residues. V shed 2 bases and J shed 2 bases, with 4 bases lying between them. The CDR3 reads CASSPAGNQPQHF. The CDR3 DNA follows: TGTGCCAGCTCACCAGCGGGCAATCAGCCCCAGCATTTT.

V usage is TRBV20-1 and J usage is TRBJ2-3, with D tentatively TRBD2 (5 bases). V was cut by 3 bases and J by 4 bases, with 14 bases left in between. Germline loops: CDR1 DFQATT, CDR2 SNEGSKA (reference sequence). The CDR3 covers 14 residues. Here the CDR3 reads CSASVGLASDTQYF. DNA for the CDR3: TGCAGTGCTAGCGTTGGCCTAGCATCAGATACGCAGTATTTT.